This T cell receptor beta chain emerged from a study of blood T cell repertoires in COVID-19 (dated by TCRdb to 2020 to 2021). Regarding the study in general: Samples covering the acute and convalescent phases of COVID-19 were provided by collaborators in the United States, Italy and Spain. Where HLA class I and class II types were available, the types were taken from metadata supplied by the sample provider, not from assay-based typing. Samples came from the ongoing ImmuneRACE study (first 160 participants) plus 1,254 subjects from 6 global collaborators. The repertoires were released in a freely available public database intended as a resource for research on the immune response to SARS-CoV-2. The material from the prospective study consisted of cDNA or gDNA derived from T cells, B-cell-depleted T cells, or PBMCs. Nearly every sample came with metadata listing a de-identified subject ID, COVID-19 status, age in years and sex. Deeply sampled blood TCRbeta repertoires from subjects exposed to, actively infected with, or recovered from COVID-19 were included in the dataset.

As regards this clone: There is no known antigen for this receptor. No much larger clonotype is one base removed from it; base qualities were not supplied.

Study-level results and caveats: The quantity of clinical and demographic metadata differed by source and by participant and was supplied without curation.

Whole blood was collected in K2EDTA tubes by collaborating institutions according to the institutions' own protocols. Collaborator samples were shipped for TCRbeta analysis as frozen whole blood, isolated PBMCs, or DNA extracted from either sample type. TCRbeta CDR3 regions were amplified from genomic DNA using the immunoSEQ Assay, a bias-controlled multiplex PCR. In the original analysis: The number of nucleated cells in each sample was estimated by amplification of reference gene primers within the assay. To quantify the absolute abundance of each unique TCRbeta CDR3 rearrangement, sequence reads were collapsed and filtered. For each sample, productive Simpson clonality was calculated by taking the square root of Simpson's diversity index across productive rearrangements. The immuneACCESS repertoire file appears here via TCRdb, limited to in-frame rearrangements. These files lack a portion of the clones; in checked studies, under half of the deficit traces to unresolved V genes, and the cause of the others is not known. D and trimming come from the DNA, and the V and J calls and clone size come from that table. The sample table holds about 230,000 clones, of which around 83% were seen once. Around 7.2% of the sample is taken by the ten largest.

Sequencing was performed on peripheral blood. This TCR came from a woman in her forties or fifties with acute or convalescent COVID-19.

The CDR3: CASRGVNHAGQYF. The sequenced DNA: TGTGCCAGCAGGGGAGTGAACCATGCAGGGCAGTACTTC. The chain couples TRBV12-3 or TRBV12-4 to TRBJ2-7; the D gene is perhaps TRBD2, on 5 matching bases. V is shortened by 6 bases, J by 9 bases, and the region joining them spans 18 bases. The CDR3 contains 13 residues, cysteine and phenylalanine counted. Left in the record is the CDR3 DNA by itself, 39 bases read in frame from the first base.